Shown below are 32 T cell receptor beta chains from a single sample sequenced in a study of early T cells in non-severe SARS-CoV-2 infection. TCRdb re-analysed the 5' RACE reads in MiXCR, keeping a single row per CDR3 protein. The sample lists tens of thousands of distinct CDR3 sequences; 7% to 7.5% were seen once. The specimen was whole blood, collected at baseline. The receptors shown here come from an adult who was a healthcare worker with PCR-confirmed SARS-CoV-2 infection or an uninfected control (not recorded which).

This clonotype was seen ten or more times. The J gene is TRBJ2-5, the V gene TRBV4-2; 13 bases map to TRBD2. CDR1 and CDR2 from the germline V gene are LGHNA and YNFKEQ. Trimming took 0 bases from V and 5 from J; bases not matched to a gene: 9. The CDR3 is 18 residues long. The CDR3 is CASSQELAGGPETETQYF. The DNA for the CDR3 is TGTGCCAGCAGCCAAGAACTAGCGGGAGGGCCAGAGACTGAGACCCAGTACTTC.

This clonotype has more than one count but fewer than ten. V is TRBV7-8 and J is TRBJ2-2, with TRBD2 matching 7 bases. CDR1 and CDR2 (germline): SGHVS, FQNEAQ. The CDR3 consists of 16 residues. Losses at the gene ends were 5 bases for V and 2 bases for J; bases not matched to a gene: 8. The CDR3 spells CASSLRVAGNTGELFF. For the CDR3, the DNA is TGTGCCAGCAGCCTCAGGGTAGCGGGCAACACCGGGGAGCTGTTTTTT.

The chain links TRBV20-1 to TRBJ2-1; D gene unclear. The germline V and J ends were trimmed by 6 bases and 8 bases, with 14 bases remaining between them. The CDR3 loop spans 12 amino acids. CDR1 and CDR2 from the germline V gene are DFQATT and SNEGSKA (reference sequence). The CDR3 loop reads CSASRSEHEQFF. The CDR3 DNA is TGCAGTGCCTCCCGGTCGGAGCATGAGCAGTTCTTC.

The chain carries TRBV7-8 and TRBJ2-7; no clear D. CDR1 SGHVS and CDR2 FQNEAQ come from the germline V gene. The CDR3 contains 11 residues. V was cut by 5 bases and J by 3 bases, with 5 bases left in between. The CDR3 DNA is TGTGCCAGCAGCCCCCTCTACGAGCAGTACGTC. Translating gives CASSPLYEQYV.

This clonotype was seen ten or more times. V gene TRBV20-1 combines with J gene TRBJ2-1; 8 bases are a match to TRBD1. Germline-derived CDR1 and CDR2 are DFQATT and SNEGSKA (reference sequence). The CDR3 contains 13 residues. V shed 5 bases, J shed 9 bases, and the junction held 9 bases outside the gene matches. CDR3: CSAPGTGRIEQFF. The CDR3, as DNA: TGCAGTGCTCCCGGGACAGGTCGGATTGAGCAGTTCTTC.

The rearrangement uses TRBV7-9 and TRBJ2-2, with D hard to call. The CDR3 totals 12 residues. Germline V gene lookup returns CDR1 SEHNR and CDR2 FQNEAQ (reference sequence). V lost 3 bases and J lost 4, with 3 bases in between. This chain's CDR3 is CASSFGTGELFF. DNA of the CDR3: TGTGCCAGCAGCTTCGGCACCGGGGAGCTGTTTTTT.

This clonotype has a count of ten or more. CDR3 amino acids: CASSHGSSGTDTQYF. In nucleotides, the CDR3 is TGTGCCAGCAGCCATGGCAGCTCTGGCACAGATACGCAGTATTTT. V and J are TRBV28 and TRBJ2-3, with D unclear. Germline lookup yields CDR1 MDHEN and CDR2 SYDVKM. This CDR3 is 15 amino acids long. V was trimmed by 6 bases and J by 1 base, leaving 14 bases between them.

This clonotype was observed many times. The rearrangement uses TRBV6-2 or TRBV6-3 and TRBJ1-5; the D is unclear. Germline CDR1 and CDR2: MNHEY and SVGEGT. V lost 7 bases, J lost 6 bases, and 13 bases lay in between. The CDR3 contains 13 residues. The CDR3 reads CASTPGNVQPQHF. The DNA of the CDR3 is TGTGCCAGCACCCCGGGGAACGTTCAGCCCCAGCATTTT.

Turning to this clonotype: A read error may account for a junction end that differs from germline. The chain carries TRBV14 and TRBJ2-4; 9 bases agree with TRBD2. Germline CDR1 reads SGHDN; CDR2 reads FVKESK. CDR3 length equals 15 residues. CDR3 sequence: CASNQLREGRVIQYF. CDR3 bases: TGTGCCAGCAACCAACTGCGGGAGGGCCGGGTCATTCAGTACTTC. Complete variable domain (other parts from reference TRBV14 and TRBJ2-4): EAGVTQFPSHSVIEKGQTVTLRCDPISGHDNLYWYRRVMGKEIKFLLHFVKESKQDESGMPNNRFLAERTGGTYSTLKVQPAELEDSGVYFCASNQLREGRVIQYFGAGTRLSVL.

This clonotype appeared many times. This sequence joins TRBV6-2 or TRBV6-3 and TRBJ2-4; D is perhaps TRBD2 (6 bases). The CDR3 has 14 residues. With 7 bases removed from V and 9 bases from J, the gap between germline ends came to 19 bases. CDR1 is MNHEY and CDR2 is SVGEGT in the germline V gene. The CDR3 DNA follows: TGTGCCAGCACCTACCGGGAGCAATCGGGCATTCAGTACTTC. As protein: CASTYREQSGIQYF.

At least ten counts were recorded for this clonotype. The chain employs TRBV4-3 and TRBJ2-5; D is perhaps TRBD2 (5 bases). V dropped 4 bases and J dropped 5 bases, with 20 bases sitting between them. The CDR3 is 16 amino acids. Germline-derived CDR1 and CDR2 are LGHNA and YSLEER. CDR3 bases: TGCGCCAGCAGCCCCCAAGGGTCAGGAGGAATGGAGACCCAGTACTTC. Translating it yields CASSPQGSGGMETQYF.

The chain has TRBV27 and TRBJ2-7; 9 bases map to TRBD1. This CDR3 is built from 16 residues. Germline lookup yields CDR1 MNHEY and CDR2 SMNVEV (reference sequence). Trimming at V came to 5 bases and at J to 4 bases, leaving 12 bases not matched to a gene. CDR3 sequence reads: CASSRSPDRGLYEQYF. In DNA form, the CDR3 reads TGTGCCAGCAGTCGCTCCCCGGACAGGGGATTATACGAGCAGTACTTC.

This clonotype came up many times. This chain uses TRBV3-1 with TRBJ1-1; 8 bases agree with TRBD1. Germline trimming cut 1 base from V and 5 bases from J; bases unmatched to any gene: 0. In germline, CDR1 is LGHDT, CDR2 YNNKEL (reference sequence). This CDR3 has 13 residues. Here the CDR3 DNA reads TGTGCCAGCAGCCAAGGGACAGGGACTGAAGCTTTCTTT. Translated: CASSQGTGTEAFF.

This clonotype has a count of ten or more. The V call is TRBV29-1, the J call TRBJ2-1; a possible D gene is TRBD2 (6 bases). Trimming took off 3 bases at V and 6 bases at J, with 12 bases between the two ends. The germline CDR1 and CDR2 sequences are SQVTM and ANQGSEA. This CDR3 has 13 residues. CDR3 region: CSVDHGSGNEQFF. The CDR3 DNA reads TGCAGCGTTGATCACGGGAGTGGCAATGAGCAGTTCTTC.

This chain uses TRBV27 with TRBJ2-5; 7 bases are a match to TRBD1. The CDR3 runs to 15 residues. CDR1 MNHEY and CDR2 SMNVEV come from the germline V gene (reference sequence). J was trimmed by 5 bases and V by 6 bases; bases with no gene match: 12. CDR3 region: CASRIFTGVGETQYF. The CDR3 coding sequence is TGTGCCAGCAGGATCTTCACAGGGGTGGGGGAGACCCAGTACTTC.

This clonotype has more than one count but fewer than ten. The chain recombines TRBV2 with TRBJ2-1, with 14 bases identical to TRBD2. V lost 2 bases, J lost 9 bases, and 6 bases stayed unmatched. Germline assignment: CDR1 SNHLY and CDR2 FYNNEI. This CDR3 contains 16 residues. This chain's CDR3 is CASSEKGLAGVGEQFF. CDR3 sequence (DNA): TGTGCCAGCAGTGAAAAGGGACTAGCGGGAGTAGGTGAGCAGTTCTTC.

By share, this clonotype counts as medium-sized. The chain is built from TRBV4-3 and TRBJ1-2, with no clear D. V was clipped by 4 bases and J by 2 bases, with 14 bases between them. The CDR3 sequence is 15 residues long. Germline V gene lookup returns CDR1 LGHNA and CDR2 YSLEER. In DNA form, the CDR3 reads TGCGCCAGCAGCCCCGCGATCGGGTCAAACTATGGCTACACCTTC. This encodes CASSPAIGSNYGYTF.

This clonotype was seen a few times. This chain links TRBV7-9 with TRBJ2-5; D is unresolved. CDR3 length: 14 residues. Per germline, CDR1 SEHNR and CDR2 FQNEAQ (reference sequence). The V gene lost 2 bases and the J gene lost 4 bases, with 11 bases spanning the gap. In nucleotides, the CDR3 is TGTGCCAGCAGCTTAAGTGGCGGAAGAGAGACCCAGTACTTC. This codes for CASSLSGGRETQYF. Using reference TRBV7-9 and TRBJ2-5 for the parts outside the CDR3, the full variable domain is DTGVSQNPRHKITKRGQNVTFRCDPISEHNRLYWYRQTLGQGPEFLTYFQNEAQLEKSRLLSDRFSAERPKGSFSTLEIQRTEQGDSAMYLCASSLSGGRETQYFGPGTRLLVL.

Many counts were recorded for this clonotype. The chain uses TRBV28 and TRBJ2-7, with D maybe TRBD2 (5 bases). Germline V lookup: CDR1 MDHEN, CDR2 SYDVKM. This CDR3 contains 12 residues. V shed 5 bases and J shed 10 bases, with 15 bases lying between them. The CDR3 loop reads CASSPPTSFQYF. The CDR3 DNA is TGTGCCAGCAGTCCCCCCACTAGTTTCCAGTACTTC.

This clonotype was recorded many times. This rearrangement joins TRBV20-1 to TRBJ2-1; the D gene is possibly TRBD1 (5 bases). Germline V gene sequence: CDR1 DFQATT, CDR2 SNEGSKA (reference sequence). V gave up 0 bases and J gave up 6 bases, with 15 bases separating them. This CDR3 is 15 amino acids long. In nucleotides, the CDR3 is TGCAGTGCTAGAGATCTTTGGACCCAGGGCAATGAGCAGTTCTTC. This translates into CSARDLWTQGNEQFF.

This clonotype is labeled as medium-sized. This chain connects TRBV20-1 to TRBJ2-7; the D gene is possibly TRBD2 (5 bases). This CDR3 spans 12 amino acids. Germline V gene lookup returns CDR1 DFQATT and CDR2 SNEGSKA (reference sequence). The DNA of the CDR3 is TGCAGCCTCGGCCCGGGGAGTCGAGAGCAGTACTTC. The encoded protein is CSLGPGSREQYF.

This clonotype occurred many times. The gene calls are TRBV29-1 and TRBJ1-5; the match to TRBD1 covers 7 bases. Per germline, CDR1 SQVTM and CDR2 ANQGSEA. V lost 6 bases, J lost 7 bases, and 12 bases stayed unmatched. This CDR3 has 14 amino acids. CDR3 nucleotide sequence: TGCAGCGTCGGCCAGGGGGGGCGAGGGCAGCCCCAGCATTTT. Amino acid sequence: CSVGQGGRGQPQHF.

This clonotype has just one count. The rearrangement uses TRBV7-9 and TRBJ2-5, with 7 bases identical to TRBD1. The germline gives CDR1 SEHNR, CDR2 FQNEAQ (reference sequence). With V trimmed by 3 bases and J by 1 base, 2 bases remained unmatched. This CDR3 spans 14 amino acids. The CDR3 loop reads CASSLDRIQETQYF. The CDR3, as DNA: TGTGCCAGCAGCTTGGACAGGATCCAAGAGACCCAGTACTTC.

This clonotype was seen at least ten times. The rearrangement uses TRBV24-1 and TRBJ2-1; D is unclear. Germline loops: CDR1 KGHDR, CDR2 SFDVKD. The CDR3 sequence is 12 residues long. Deletions cut 4 bases from V and 8 bases from J, with 8 bases between. CDR3 coding DNA: TGTGCCACCAGTGAGACGTCGGATGAGCAGTTCTTC. This gives the protein CATSETSDEQFF.

This clonotype was detected a few times. V and J are TRBV27 and TRBJ2-7, with 10 bases lining up with TRBD2. Germline values: CDR1 MNHEY, CDR2 SMNVEV (reference sequence). The J segment lost 4 bases and the V segment lost 3 bases, leaving 15 bases of the junction unmatched. The length of the CDR3 is 18 residues. DNA for the CDR3: TGTGCCAGCAGTTTGAAAGCGGGAGGGCATAAGGTAGGATACGAGCAGTACTTC. Protein sequence: CASSLKAGGHKVGYEQYF.

Many counts were recorded for this clonotype. The rearrangement joins TRBV6-2 or TRBV6-3 to TRBJ2-1; 11 positions match TRBD2. V dropped 6 bases and J dropped 6; count of bases not matched to a gene: 4. CDR3 length: 14 amino acids. Germline CDR1 and CDR2: MNHEY and SVGEGT. CDR3 coding DNA: TGTGCCAGCAGAGTAGCGGGAGGGTCCAATGAGCAGTTCTTC. Amino acids: CASRVAGGSNEQFF.

This clonotype was seen ten or more times. J is TRBJ2-1 and V is TRBV29-1; D ambiguous. Germline values: CDR1 SQVTM, CDR2 ANQGSEA. V was trimmed by 7 bases and J by 6 bases, leaving 7 bases between them. The CDR3 is made up of 10 amino acids. In DNA, the CDR3 is TGCAGCGCATCCACCAATGAGCAGTTCTTC. Translation: CSASTNEQFF.

CDR3 in amino acids: CASSLEAGGEQYV. The CDR3 nucleotides are TGTGCCAGCAGCTTAGAAGCGGGAGGGGAGCAGTACGTC. This chain connects TRBV7-2 to TRBJ2-7; 10 nucleotides agree with TRBD2. The CDR3 consists of 13 residues. J gave up 7 bases and V 1 base, and 1 base lay outside the gene matches. Germline values: CDR1 SGHTA, CDR2 FQGNSA.

There are a few counts of this clonotype. The chain links TRBV20-1 to TRBJ2-7; the match to TRBD2 covers 9 bases. Germline V CDR1 and CDR2: DFQATT, SNEGSKA (reference sequence). The CDR3 has 14 amino acids. V shed 0 bases and J 6 bases; nucleotides not matched to a gene: 6. The CDR3 DNA sequence: TGCAGTGCTAGAGAAACCGGCGGGAGGGGCGAGCAGTACTTC. This gives the protein CSARETGGRGEQYF.

Many counts were recorded for this clonotype. CDR3 region: CATSRAGDYEQYV. The CDR3 region has the DNA TGTGCCACCAGCAGAGCCGGGGATTACGAGCAGTACGTC. The chain links TRBV15 to TRBJ2-7; a weak D match, TRBD2 (5 bases). Trimming removed 1 base from V and 4 bases from J, with 8 bases in between. The CDR3 has 13 amino acids. CDR1 and CDR2 from the germline V gene are LNHNV and YYDKDF (reference sequence).

This clonotype was seen more than once but under ten times. The chain uses TRBV7-9 and TRBJ1-1; D unclear. The V gene's germline CDR1 is SEHNR and CDR2 FQNEAQ (reference sequence). V was clipped by 1 base and J by 4 bases, with 13 bases between them. The length of the CDR3 is 15 residues. The CDR3 DNA reads TGTGCCAGCAGCTTAGGGTCTCGGTGGCCCACTGAAGCTTTCTTT. As protein: CASSLGSRWPTEAFF.

This clonotype was seen ten or more times. The rearrangement uses TRBV6-2 or TRBV6-3 and TRBJ2-7; D not resolved. Trimming left V 7 bases short and J 7 bases short, with 11 bases between. The CDR3 sequence is 11 residues long. Per the germline V gene, CDR1 is MNHEY and CDR2 is SVGEGT. CDR3 sequence reads: CASTNKVEQYF. The CDR3 coding sequence is TGTGCCAGCACCAACAAGGTGGAGCAGTACTTC.